This record looks at one T cell receptor (beta chain) sequence and its context. The antigen is unknown. V was clipped by 3 bases and J by 0 bases, with 3 bases between them. CDR3 size: 12 residues. CDR1 SNHLY and CDR2 FYNNEI come from the germline V gene. PCR was performed using 60 Vbeta and 13 Jbeta primers. Clones were sequenced by immunoSEQ multiplex PCR, and TCRdb holds only the in-frame ones, with some missing. The data contain 50,000 or so clones, roughly 81% of them singletons. This entry belongs to a study of cytomegalovirus exposure and HLA in healthy donors. Whole-study context: Early released data had around 79 million unique TCRs, all coming from HLA-typed donors. Falling in the Caucasian-associated ancestry cluster were roughly 80% of around 370 genotyped donors. Study-wide points: A few of the chains that were CMV-associated were confirmed in vitro to be specific for CMV antigens. Upon later analysis, HLA-associated TCR beta chains proved more clonally expanded than other, equally common chains.

The chain is built from TRBV2 and TRBJ2-7; D unclear. Sequences were obtained from PBMCs. The TCR comes from a middle-aged woman in good health and CMV-seropositive. The CDR3 spells CASSDSSYEQYF. The DNA for the CDR3 is TGTGCCAGCAGTGACAGCTCCTACGAGCAGTACTTC.